This entry features one TCR beta chain sequence. Germline loops: CDR1 SGHAT, CDR2 FQNNGV. The CDR3 consists of 16 residues. Trimming removed 5 bases from V and 5 bases from J; junction bases left unmatched: 9. These data are taken from a study of blood T cell repertoires in COVID-19. The wider study: COVID-19 samples from acute and convalescent phases originated in the United States, Italy and Spain.

The assay was immunoSEQ multiplex PCR, and TCRdb's table has in-frame clones only and misses some. The data contain under 300,000 clones, roughly 86% of them seen just once; the ten biggest clones take up under 9%. The sample consisted of peripheral blood. The source of this sequence is an older woman with active or convalescent COVID-19. J is TRBJ1-4 and V is TRBV11-2, with 9 positions matching TRBD1. The CDR3 nucleotides are TGTGCCAGCAGCGTTTTACCGGGACAGGGAAATGAAAAACTGTTTTTT. This sequence encodes CASSVLPGQGNEKLFF.